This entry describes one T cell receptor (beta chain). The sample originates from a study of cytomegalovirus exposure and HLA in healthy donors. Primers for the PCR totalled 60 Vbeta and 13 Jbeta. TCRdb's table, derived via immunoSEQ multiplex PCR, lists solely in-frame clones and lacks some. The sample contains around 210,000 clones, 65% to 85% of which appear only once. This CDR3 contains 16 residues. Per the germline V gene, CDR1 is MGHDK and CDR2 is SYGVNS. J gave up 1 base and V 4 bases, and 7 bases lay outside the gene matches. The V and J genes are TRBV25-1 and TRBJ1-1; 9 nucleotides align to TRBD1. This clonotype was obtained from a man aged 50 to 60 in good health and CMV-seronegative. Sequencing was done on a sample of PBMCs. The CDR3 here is CASSVNRGLGNTEAFF. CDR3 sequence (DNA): TGTGCCAGCAGTGTTAACAGGGGGCTGGGGAACACTGAAGCTTTCTTT.